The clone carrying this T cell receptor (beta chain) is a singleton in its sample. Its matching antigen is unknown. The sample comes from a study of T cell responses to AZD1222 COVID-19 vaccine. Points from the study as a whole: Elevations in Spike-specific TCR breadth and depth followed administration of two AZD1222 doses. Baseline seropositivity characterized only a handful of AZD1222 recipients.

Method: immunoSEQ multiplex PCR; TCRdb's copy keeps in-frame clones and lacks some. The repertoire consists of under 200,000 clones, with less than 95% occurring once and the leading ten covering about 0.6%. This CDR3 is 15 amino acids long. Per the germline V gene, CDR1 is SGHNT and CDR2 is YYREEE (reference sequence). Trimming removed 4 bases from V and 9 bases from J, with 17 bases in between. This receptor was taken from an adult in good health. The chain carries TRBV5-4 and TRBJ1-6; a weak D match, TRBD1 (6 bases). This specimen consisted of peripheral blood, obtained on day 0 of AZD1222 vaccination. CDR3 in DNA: TGTGCCAGCAGCGTGGGGGCAGAGGCGTTTTCACCCCTCCACTTT. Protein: CASSVGAEAFSPLHF. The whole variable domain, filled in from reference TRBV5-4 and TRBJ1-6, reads ETGVTQSPTHLIKTRGQQVTLRCSSQSGHNTVSWYQQALGQGPQFIFQYYREEENGRGNFPPRFSGLQFPNYSSELNVNALELDDSALYLCASSVGAEAFSPLHFGNGTRLTVT.